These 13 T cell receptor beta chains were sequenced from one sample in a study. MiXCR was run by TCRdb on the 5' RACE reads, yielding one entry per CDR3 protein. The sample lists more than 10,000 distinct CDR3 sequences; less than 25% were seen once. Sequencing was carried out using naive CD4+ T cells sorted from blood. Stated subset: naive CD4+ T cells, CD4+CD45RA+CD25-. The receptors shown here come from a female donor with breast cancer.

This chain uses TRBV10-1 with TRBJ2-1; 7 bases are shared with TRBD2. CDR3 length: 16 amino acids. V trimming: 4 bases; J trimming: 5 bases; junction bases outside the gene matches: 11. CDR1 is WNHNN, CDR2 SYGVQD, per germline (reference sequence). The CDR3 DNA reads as TGCGCCAGCAGTGGGGGGAGGGCCCTCGGGCACAATGAGCAGTTCTTC. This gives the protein CASSGGRALGHNEQFF.

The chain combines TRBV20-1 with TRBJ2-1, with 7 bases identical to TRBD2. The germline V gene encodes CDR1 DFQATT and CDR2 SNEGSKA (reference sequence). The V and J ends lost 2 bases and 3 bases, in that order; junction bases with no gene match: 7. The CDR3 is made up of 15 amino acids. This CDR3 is CSARSLRENYNEQFF. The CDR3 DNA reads TGCAGTGCTAGATCGTTGCGGGAGAACTACAATGAGCAGTTCTTC.

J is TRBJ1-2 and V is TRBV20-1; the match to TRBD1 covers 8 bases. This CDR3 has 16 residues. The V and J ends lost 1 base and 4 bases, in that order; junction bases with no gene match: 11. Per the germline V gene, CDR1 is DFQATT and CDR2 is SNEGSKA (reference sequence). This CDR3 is CSARADRAVTSYGYTF. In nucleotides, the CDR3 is TGCAGTGCTAGAGCGGACAGGGCCGTAACAAGCTATGGCTACACCTTC.

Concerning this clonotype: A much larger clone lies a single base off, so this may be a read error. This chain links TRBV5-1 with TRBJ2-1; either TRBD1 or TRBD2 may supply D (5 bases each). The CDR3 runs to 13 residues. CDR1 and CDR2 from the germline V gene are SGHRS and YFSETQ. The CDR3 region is CTSRDDSYNEQFF. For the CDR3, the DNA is TGCACCAGCCGGGACGACTCCTACAATGAGCAGTTCTTC.

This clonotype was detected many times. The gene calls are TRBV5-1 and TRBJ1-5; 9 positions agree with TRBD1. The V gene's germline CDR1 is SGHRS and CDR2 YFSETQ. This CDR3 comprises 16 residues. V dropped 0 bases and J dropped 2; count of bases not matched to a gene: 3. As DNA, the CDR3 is TGCGCCAGCAGCTTGGGACAGGGGGGAGGCAATCAGCCCCAGCATTTT. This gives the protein CASSLGQGGGNQPQHF. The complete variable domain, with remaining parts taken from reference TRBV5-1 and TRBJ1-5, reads KAGVTQTPRYLIKTRGQQVTLSCSPISGHRSVSWYQQTPGQGLQFLFEYFSETQRNKGNFPGRFSGRQFSNSRSEMNVSTLELGDSALYLCASSLGQGGGNQPQHFGDGTRLSIL.

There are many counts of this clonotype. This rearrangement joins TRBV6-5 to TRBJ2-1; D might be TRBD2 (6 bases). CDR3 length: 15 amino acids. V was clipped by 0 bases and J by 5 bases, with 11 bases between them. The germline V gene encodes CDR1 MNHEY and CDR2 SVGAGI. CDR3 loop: CASSYSGGYDNEQFF. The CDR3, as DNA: TGTGCCAGCAGTTACTCGGGGGGTTACGACAATGAGCAGTTCTTC.

CDR3 in amino acids: CASSLVGTEKCGYTF. Written as DNA, the CDR3 is TGTGCCAGCAGCTTGGTTGGTACAGAGAAATGTGGCTACACCTTC. The chain recombines TRBV5-6 with TRBJ1-2; D gene ambiguous. Trimming took 0 bases from V and 7 from J, leaving 16 bases between them. This CDR3 is built from 15 residues. CDR1 is SGHDT, CDR2 YYEEEE, per germline. The full variable domain, in which reference TRBV5-6 and TRBJ1-2 provide the parts outside the CDR3, is DAGVTQSPTHLIKTRGQQVTLRCSPKSGHDTVSWYQQALGQGPQFIFQYYEEEERQRGNFPDRFSGHQFPNYSSELNVNALLLGDSALYLCASSLVGTEKCGYTFGSGTRLTVV.

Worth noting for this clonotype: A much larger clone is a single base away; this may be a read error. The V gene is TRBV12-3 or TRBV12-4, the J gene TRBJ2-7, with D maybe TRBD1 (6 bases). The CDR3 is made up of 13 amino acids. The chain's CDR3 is CASSRQTGYGQYF. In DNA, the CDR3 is TGTGCCAGCAGCCGGCAGACAGGCTACGGGCAGTACTTC.

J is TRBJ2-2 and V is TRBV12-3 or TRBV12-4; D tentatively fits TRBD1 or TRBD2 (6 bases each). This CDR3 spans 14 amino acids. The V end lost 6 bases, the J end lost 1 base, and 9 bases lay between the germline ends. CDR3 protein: CASRGGLNTGELFF. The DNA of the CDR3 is TGTGCCAGCAGAGGGGGACTGAACACCGGGGAGCTGTTTTTT.

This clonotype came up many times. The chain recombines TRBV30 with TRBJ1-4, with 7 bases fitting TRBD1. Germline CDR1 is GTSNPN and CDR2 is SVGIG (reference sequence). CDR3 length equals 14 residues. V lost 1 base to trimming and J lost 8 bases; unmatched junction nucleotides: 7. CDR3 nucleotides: TGTGCCTGGAGTGACGCCGGGACAGCCGAAAAACTGTTTTTT. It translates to CAWSDAGTAEKLFF.

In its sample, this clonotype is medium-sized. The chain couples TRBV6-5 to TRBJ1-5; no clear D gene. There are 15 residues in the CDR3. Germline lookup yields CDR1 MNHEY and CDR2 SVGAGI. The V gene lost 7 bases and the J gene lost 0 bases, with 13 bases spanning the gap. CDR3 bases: TGTGCCAGCACCCCGGACCTATATAGCAATCAGCCCCAGCATTTT. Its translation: CASTPDLYSNQPQHF.

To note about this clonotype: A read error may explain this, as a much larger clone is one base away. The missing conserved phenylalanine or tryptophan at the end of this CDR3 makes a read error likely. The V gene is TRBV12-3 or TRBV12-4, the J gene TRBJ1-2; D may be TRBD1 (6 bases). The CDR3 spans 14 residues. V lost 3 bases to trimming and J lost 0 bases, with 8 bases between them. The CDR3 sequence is CASSFGGTNYGYTL. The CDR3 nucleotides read TGTGCCAGCAGTTTTGGGGGCACTAACTATGGCTACACCCTC.

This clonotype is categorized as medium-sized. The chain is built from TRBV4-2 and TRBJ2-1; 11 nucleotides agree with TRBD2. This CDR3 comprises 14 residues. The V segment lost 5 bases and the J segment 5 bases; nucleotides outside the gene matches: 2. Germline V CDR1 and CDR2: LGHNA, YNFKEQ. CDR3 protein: CASSSGLADNEQFF. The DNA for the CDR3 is TGTGCCAGCAGCTCGGGACTAGCGGACAATGAGCAGTTCTTC.